This is a list of T cell receptor beta chains from one sample in a study of T-cell reconstitution after alpha-beta-depleted transplantation in children. Using its own MiXCR run on the PCR reads, TCRdb lists one record per CDR3 protein. The table lists 380,000 or so distinct CDR3 sequences, roughly 14% of them singletons. The source was PBMCs, collected from the stem cell graft. The receptors were sampled from a human donor who donated a stem cell graft to a child with Fanconi anemia. Each CDR3 is given with its conserved first and last residue. Each record gives: clone size, D gene, J gene, V gene, CDR3 protein, CDR3 DNA. D genes are given only for firm matches. Only part of the rows carry a size: once, few, many, or a class if the clone is expanded.

clone_size: few; d_call: .; j_call: TRBJ2-2; v_call: TRBV27; cdr3_aa: CASKGGLLTGELFF; cdr3_nt: TGTGCCAGCAAGGGGGGCCTTCTCACCGGGGAGCTGTTTTTT
clone_size: many; d_call: .; j_call: TRBJ2-6; v_call: TRBV4-3; cdr3_aa: CASSQDLGAGANVLTF; cdr3_nt: TGCGCCAGCAGCCAAGATCTGGGGGCTGGGGCCAACGTCCTGACTTTC
clone_size: few; d_call: TRBD1; j_call: TRBJ1-5; v_call: TRBV5-8; cdr3_aa: CASSLGQATNQPQHF; cdr3_nt: TGTGCCAGCAGCCTCGGACAGGCGACCAATCAGCCCCAGCATTTT
clone_size: many; d_call: .; j_call: TRBJ2-1; v_call: TRBV3-1; cdr3_aa: CASSRGHNEQFF; cdr3_nt: TGTGCCAGCAGTAGGGGACACAATGAGCAGTTCTTC
clone_size: many; d_call: .; j_call: TRBJ2-5; v_call: TRBV20-1; cdr3_aa: CSAERSVQETQYF; cdr3_nt: TGCAGTGCTGAAAGATCGGTTCAAGAGACCCAGTACTTC
clone_size: many; d_call: .; j_call: TRBJ2-7; v_call: TRBV2; cdr3_aa: CASDPGEGSYEQYF; cdr3_nt: TGTGCCAGCGATCCAGGGGAAGGGTCCTACGAGCAGTACTTC
clone_size: few; d_call: .; j_call: TRBJ2-1; v_call: TRBV5-1; cdr3_aa: CASSLWVTSAANEQFF; cdr3_nt: TGCGCCAGCAGCTTGTGGGTGACTAGTGCCGCAAATGAGCAGTTCTTC
clone_size: .; d_call: .; j_call: TRBJ1-1; v_call: TRBV4-3; cdr3_aa: CASSQTPGNTEAFF; cdr3_nt: TGCGCCAGCAGCCAAACCCCCGGGAACACTGAAGCTTTCTTT
clone_size: .; d_call: .; j_call: TRBJ2-2; v_call: TRBV2; cdr3_aa: CASSLEGAGGELFF; cdr3_nt: TGTGCCAGCAGTTTGGAGGGGGCTGGCGGGGAGCTGTTTTTT
clone_size: .; d_call: TRBD1; j_call: TRBJ2-7; v_call: TRBV7-9; cdr3_aa: CASSLPGQGTYEQYF; cdr3_nt: TGTGCCAGCAGCTTACCGGGACAGGGGACCTACGAGCAGTACTTC
clone_size: once; d_call: .; j_call: TRBJ2-4; v_call: TRBV6-5; cdr3_aa: CASSTSTLRGNIQYF; cdr3_nt: TGTGCCAGCAGTACATCGACCCTAAGGGGGAACATTCAGTACTTC
clone_size: .; d_call: .; j_call: TRBJ2-4; v_call: TRBV7-2; cdr3_aa: CASSLKNIQYF; cdr3_nt: TGTGCCAGCAGCTTAAAAAACATTCAGTACTTC
clone_size: many; d_call: .; j_call: TRBJ2-1; v_call: TRBV5-5; cdr3_aa: CASSLLGMSSYNEQFF; cdr3_nt: TGTGCCAGCAGCTTGCTAGGGATGTCCTCCTACAATGAGCAGTTCTTC
clone_size: once; d_call: .; j_call: TRBJ2-7; v_call: TRBV7-2; cdr3_aa: CASSFASTYEQYF; cdr3_nt: TGTGCCAGCAGCTTCGCCAGTACCTACGAGCAGTACTTC
clone_size: few; d_call: .; j_call: TRBJ2-3; v_call: TRBV25-1; cdr3_aa: CASSEHGASTDTQYF; cdr3_nt: TGTGCCAGCAGTGAGCACGGGGCTAGCACAGATACGCAGTATTTT
clone_size: many; d_call: .; j_call: TRBJ1-1; v_call: TRBV12-3/TRBV12-4; cdr3_aa: CASSFRGSRTEAFF; cdr3_nt: TGTGCCAGCAGTTTCCGAGGAAGTAGGACTGAAGCTTTCTTT
clone_size: .; d_call: TRBD1; j_call: TRBJ1-2; v_call: TRBV18; cdr3_aa: CASSPTGTGDGYTF; cdr3_nt: TGTGCCAGCTCCCCCACCGGGACAGGAGACGGCTACACCTTC
clone_size: .; d_call: TRBD1; j_call: TRBJ1-2; v_call: TRBV27; cdr3_aa: CASSSAGGDYGYTF; cdr3_nt: TGTGCCAGCAGTAGCGCAGGGGGAGACTATGGCTACACCTTC
clone_size: many; d_call: .; j_call: TRBJ1-1; v_call: TRBV7-9; cdr3_aa: CASSMTGEAFF; cdr3_nt: TGTGCCAGCAGCATGACAGGAGAAGCTTTCTTT
clone_size: few; d_call: .; j_call: TRBJ2-6; v_call: TRBV7-6; cdr3_aa: CASSFTSRANVLTF; cdr3_nt: TGTGCCAGCAGCTTCACCTCTAGGGCCAACGTCCTGACTTTC
clone_size: many; d_call: .; j_call: TRBJ1-1; v_call: TRBV4-2; cdr3_aa: CASSQERQGYTEAFF; cdr3_nt: TGTGCCAGCAGCCAAGAGCGGCAGGGGTACACTGAAGCTTTCTTT
clone_size: .; d_call: TRBD2; j_call: TRBJ2-1; v_call: TRBV7-9; cdr3_aa: CASSRTSGATNEQFF; cdr3_nt: TGTGCCAGCAGCCGGACTAGCGGGGCTACTAATGAGCAGTTCTTC
clone_size: many; d_call: TRBD2; j_call: TRBJ2-7; v_call: TRBV7-7; cdr3_aa: CASSPGLGEQYF; cdr3_nt: TGTGCTAGCAGCCCAGGACTAGGCGAGCAGTACTTC
clone_size: many; d_call: .; j_call: TRBJ2-2; v_call: TRBV5-1; cdr3_aa: CASSFQGYAGELFF; cdr3_nt: TGCGCCAGCAGCTTTCAAGGGTACGCCGGGGAGCTGTTTTTT
clone_size: few; d_call: .; j_call: TRBJ1-2; v_call: TRBV29-1; cdr3_aa: CSVTGTAYGYTF; cdr3_nt: TGCAGCGTAACAGGGACCGCATATGGCTACACCTTC
clone_size: .; d_call: .; j_call: TRBJ2-7; v_call: TRBV20-1; cdr3_aa: CSARAYLGGEQYF; cdr3_nt: TGCAGTGCTAGAGCCTACCTCGGTGGCGAGCAGTACTTC
clone_size: few; d_call: .; j_call: TRBJ2-1; v_call: TRBV2; cdr3_aa: CASSEVMDNEQFF; cdr3_nt: TGTGCCAGCAGTGAAGTCATGGATAATGAGCAGTTCTTC
clone_size: few; d_call: .; j_call: TRBJ2-4; v_call: TRBV7-9; cdr3_aa: CASSGGGGKWSIQYF; cdr3_nt: TGTGCCAGCAGCGGTGGGGGCGGTAAATGGAGCATTCAGTACTTC
clone_size: .; d_call: TRBD1; j_call: TRBJ1-6; v_call: TRBV7-9; cdr3_aa: CASSPMTGNNSPLHF; cdr3_nt: TGTGCCAGCAGCCCTATGACAGGGAATAATTCACCCCTCCACTTT
clone_size: .; d_call: .; j_call: TRBJ2-1; v_call: TRBV4-3; cdr3_aa: CASSLVVTERIRF; cdr3_nt: TGCGCCAGCAGCCTCGTAGTGACAGAGCGTATACGGTTC
clone_size: .; d_call: .; j_call: TRBJ1-2; v_call: TRBV18; cdr3_aa: CASSQRDGYTF; cdr3_nt: TGTGCCAGCTCTCAAAGGGATGGCTACACCTTC
clone_size: few; d_call: TRBD2; j_call: TRBJ2-3; v_call: TRBV4-2; cdr3_aa: CASSQGQRGLDTQYF; cdr3_nt: TGTGCCAGCAGCCAAGGACAGCGGGGGCTAGATACGCAGTATTTT
clone_size: .; d_call: TRBD1; j_call: TRBJ1-1; v_call: TRBV5-1; cdr3_aa: CASSRGDRGFTEAFF; cdr3_nt: TGCGCCAGCAGCAGAGGGGACAGGGGTTTCACTGAAGCTTTCTTT
clone_size: .; d_call: .; j_call: TRBJ2-3; v_call: TRBV7-6; cdr3_aa: CASSSRGLGDTQYF; cdr3_nt: TGTGCCAGCAGCTCGAGAGGTCTCGGAGATACGCAGTATTTT
clone_size: many; d_call: TRBD1; j_call: TRBJ2-1; v_call: TRBV29-1; cdr3_aa: CSGLGTEVHNEQFF; cdr3_nt: TGCAGCGGGCTAGGGACAGAAGTACACAATGAGCAGTTCTTC
clone_size: .; d_call: .; j_call: TRBJ2-5; v_call: TRBV15; cdr3_aa: CATSRDGVLQRTQYF; cdr3_nt: TGTGCCACCAGCAGAGATGGGGTTCTCCAAAGGACCCAGTACTTC
clone_size: many; d_call: TRBD1; j_call: TRBJ1-5; v_call: TRBV7-2; cdr3_aa: CASSLEQGALNQPQHF; cdr3_nt: TGTGCCAGCAGCTTAGAACAGGGGGCACTCAATCAGCCCCAGCATTTT
clone_size: once; d_call: TRBD2; j_call: TRBJ2-1; v_call: TRBV5-1; cdr3_aa: CASKGLAALNEQFF; cdr3_nt: TGCGCCAGCAAGGGACTAGCGGCCCTCAATGAGCAGTTCTTC
clone_size: .; d_call: .; j_call: TRBJ2-2; v_call: TRBV2; cdr3_aa: CASSDNRQTGELFF; cdr3_nt: TGTGCCAGCAGTGACAATAGGCAGACCGGGGAGCTGTTTTTT
clone_size: .; d_call: .; j_call: TRBJ2-1; v_call: TRBV4-3; cdr3_aa: CASSQLLGAGVNNEQFF; cdr3_nt: TGCGCCAGCAGCCAACTCCTGGGGGCGGGGGTTAACAATGAGCAGTTCTTC
clone_size: few; d_call: .; j_call: TRBJ1-1; v_call: TRBV6-2/TRBV6-3; cdr3_aa: CASSPTSWGSGWNTEAFF; cdr3_nt: TGTGCCAGCAGCCCTACGAGCTGGGGTAGCGGTTGGAACACTGAAGCTTTCTTT
clone_size: few; d_call: TRBD1; j_call: TRBJ2-5; v_call: TRBV4-3; cdr3_aa: CASSHPGGAQYF; cdr3_nt: TGCGCCAGCAGCCACCCAGGGGGAGCCCAGTACTTC
clone_size: many; d_call: .; j_call: TRBJ1-5; v_call: TRBV3-1; cdr3_aa: CASSQDMWGQPQHF; cdr3_nt: TGTGCCAGCAGCCAAGATATGTGGGGACAGCCCCAGCATTTT
clone_size: many; d_call: TRBD1; j_call: TRBJ1-5; v_call: TRBV12-3/TRBV12-4; cdr3_aa: CASSFDRGGDWPQHF; cdr3_nt: TGTGCCAGCAGTTTCGACAGGGGTGGCGATTGGCCCCAGCATTTT
clone_size: many; d_call: .; j_call: TRBJ2-3; v_call: TRBV11-2; cdr3_aa: CASSLGGDDTQYF; cdr3_nt: TGTGCCAGCAGCTTAGGGGGGGACGATACGCAGTATTTT
clone_size: .; d_call: TRBD1; j_call: TRBJ2-4; v_call: TRBV6-5; cdr3_aa: CASSYGTGGQNIQYF; cdr3_nt: TGTGCCAGCAGCTATGGGACAGGGGGTCAAAACATTCAGTACTTC
clone_size: once; d_call: .; j_call: TRBJ2-2; v_call: TRBV4-1; cdr3_aa: CASRGSTGLFF; cdr3_nt: TGCGCCAGCCGGGGTTCAACCGGGCTGTTTTTT